One and the same sample provided the 8 T cell receptor beta chains below, sequenced in a study of blood T cell repertoires in COVID-19. Sequencing was performed with immunoSEQ multiplex PCR; in TCRdb, only in-frame clones are kept and a portion is missing. The sample contains about 160,000 clones, around 87% of which appear only once. Sequenced sample: peripheral blood. These receptors were obtained from a man between 60 and 70 years old with COVID-19, enrolled during active disease.

The gene calls are TRBV25-1 and TRBJ2-2; a possible D gene is TRBD1 (6 bases). The V end was cut by 5 bases, the J end by 1 base, with 8 bases between. The CDR3 covers 14 residues. Germline V gene lookup returns CDR1 MGHDK and CDR2 SYGVNS. The CDR3 region has the DNA TGTGCCAGCAGTAAGACAGGGAACACCGGGGAGCTGTTTTTT. Amino acid sequence: CASSKTGNTGELFF.

This chain links TRBV15 with TRBJ1-3; tentatively, D is TRBD1 (6 bases). V lost 0 bases and J lost 3, with 15 bases in between. The germline gives CDR1 LNHNV, CDR2 YYDKDF (reference sequence). The CDR3 consists of 17 residues. The chain's CDR3 is CATSRDLPGVYGNTIYF. DNA for the CDR3: TGTGCCACCAGCAGAGATCTACCAGGGGTATATGGAAACACCATATATTTT.

The chain carries TRBV5-1 and TRBJ1-4; D not certain. V lost 3 bases and J 8 bases, leaving 8 bases between the germline ends. The CDR3 runs to 12 residues. Germline V gene data show CDR1 as SGHRS and CDR2 as YFSETQ. DNA of the CDR3: TGCGCCAGCAGCTCGAACCAGGAAAAACTGTTTTTT. Translation: CASSSNQEKLFF.

The chain couples TRBV6-6 to TRBJ2-7; tentatively, D is TRBD2 (5 bases). V dropped 5 bases and J dropped 3 bases, with 17 bases sitting between them. CDR3 length: 15 residues. Germline loops: CDR1 MNHNY, CDR2 SVGAGI (reference sequence). The CDR3: CASSAPRTGSYEQYF. The CDR3, as DNA: TGTGCCAGCAGTGCCCCCCGGACTGGAAGCTACGAGCAGTACTTC.

The gene calls are TRBV13 and TRBJ2-1, with 10 bases lining up with TRBD2. CDR1 is PRHDT, CDR2 FYEKMQ, per germline (reference sequence). V lost 2 bases and J lost 5; bases outside the gene matches: 6. This CDR3 is 16 amino acids long. CDR3 residues: CASSLFRLAGNNEQFF. The CDR3 DNA reads as TGTGCCAGCAGCTTATTTCGACTAGCGGGCAACAATGAGCAGTTCTTC.

The chain recombines TRBV5-1 with TRBJ2-3, with a tentative D call TRBD1 (6 bases). V lost 4 bases to trimming and J lost 1 base, with 13 bases between them. The CDR3 consists of 15 residues. Germline-derived CDR1 and CDR2 are SGHRS and YFSETQ. CDR3 sequence reads: CASSLPGAGTDTQYF. The CDR3 nucleotides read TGCGCCAGCAGCCTGCCAGGGGCCGGCACAGATACGCAGTATTTT.

The gene calls are TRBV6-1 and TRBJ2-7, with D perhaps matching TRBD1 (6 bases). CDR1 MNHNS and CDR2 SASEGT come from the germline V gene. This CDR3 region has 15 residues. Trimming took off 3 bases at V and 2 bases at J, with 14 bases between the two ends. The CDR3 region has the DNA TGTGCCAGCAGTGACGCCGGGACATATACCTACGAGCAGTACTTC. Translation: CASSDAGTYTYEQYF.

The rearrangement joins TRBV7-9 to TRBJ1-1; the D is unclear. The germline V gene has CDR1 SEHNR and CDR2 FQNEAQ (reference sequence). The CDR3 totals 12 residues. Deletions cut 5 bases from V and 8 bases from J, with 12 bases between. The CDR3 reads CASSPLGREAFF. The CDR3 DNA is TGTGCCAGCAGCCCCTTGGGGAGGGAAGCTTTCTTT.